This T cell receptor (beta chain) was retrieved from a study of blood T cell repertoires in COVID-19. Study context: Both acute and convalescent COVID-19 samples were obtained from the United States, Italy and Spain.

Source study methods: Counts of nucleated cells, estimated from reference gene primer amplification, were obtained. Assay: immunoSEQ multiplex PCR; the TCRdb copy retains only in-frame clones and omits some. V, J and clone size are taken as reported in that table, and D and trimming were inferred from the DNA itself. The repertoire holds approximately 160,000 clones, with over 90% as singletons. While infection was still active, Seattle patients were enrolled and then followed longitudinally. Sequenced sample: peripheral blood. The sequence was collected from a woman aged 60-70 years with COVID-19, enrolled during active disease.

In nucleotides, the CDR3 is TGTGCCAGCAGCTTCCTGGGACAGTCCTACGAGCAGTACTTC. Amino acids: CASSFLGQSYEQYF. This chain connects TRBV5-4 to TRBJ2-7, with TRBD1 matching 7 bases. Germline CDR1 reads SGHNT; CDR2 reads YYREEE (reference sequence). The trim removed 2 bases at V and 1 base at J, leaving 3 bases unmatched. The CDR3 consists of 14 residues.